A selection of T cell receptor beta chains follows, all from one sample in a study of T-cell reconstitution after alpha-beta-depleted transplantation in children. TCRdb called the PCR reads again in MiXCR, with one record for every CDR3 protein. The sample contains about 830,000 distinct CDR3 sequences, 16% of which appear only once. The material was PBMCs, mostly from graft donor cells, obtained 360 days after TCRalphabeta/CD19-depleted stem cell transplant. The origin of the receptors is a male patient aged 10 to 17 who had a stem cell transplant for acute lymphoblastic leukemia, so the T cells may come from the graft donor. CDR3s include the opening cysteine and the closing phenylalanine or tryptophan. Fields, in order: V gene, clone size, CDR3 length, D gene, J gene, CDR3 protein, CDR3 DNA. A D gene is named only where the DNA matches it firmly. Expanded clones are given a class, and other clones once, few, many or no size at all.

v_gene: TRBV29-1; abundance: NA; len: 15; d_gene: TRBD2; j_gene: TRBJ2-3; CDR3aa: CSVEGTSGRRYTQYF; CDR3nt: TGCAGCGTTGAAGGAACTAGCGGGAGACGATATACGCAGTATTTT
v_gene: TRBV24-1; abundance: NA; len: 14; d_gene: NA; j_gene: TRBJ2-3; CDR3aa: CATSDLWRDEAQYF; CDR3nt: TGTGCCACCAGTGATTTGTGGAGAGACGAGGCGCAGTATTTT
v_gene: TRBV4-1; abundance: few; len: 16; d_gene: TRBD1; j_gene: TRBJ1-1; CDR3aa: CASSQLPDRPNTEAFF; CDR3nt: TGCGCCAGCAGCCAACTACCGGACAGGCCGAACACTGAAGCTTTCTTT
v_gene: TRBV19; abundance: NA; len: 19; d_gene: NA; j_gene: TRBJ2-1; CDR3aa: CASSMKVYGGESSYNEQFF; CDR3nt: TGTGCCAGTAGTATGAAAGTCTATGGAGGAGAGAGCTCCTACAATGAGCAGTTCTTC
v_gene: TRBV7-3; abundance: few; len: 16; d_gene: TRBD2; j_gene: TRBJ2-3; CDR3aa: CASSLTPGGPTDTQYF; CDR3nt: TGTGCCAGCAGCTTAACCCCGGGAGGGCCGACAGATACGCAGTATTTT
v_gene: TRBV4-2; abundance: NA; len: 17; d_gene: NA; j_gene: TRBJ2-7; CDR3aa: CASSLLFSGPPKGEQYF; CDR3nt: TGTGCCAGCAGCCTCCTATTTTCAGGACCCCCTAAGGGCGAGCAGTACTTC
v_gene: TRBV29-1; abundance: few; len: 12; d_gene: NA; j_gene: TRBJ2-1; CDR3aa: CSVEQGYNEQFF; CDR3nt: TGCAGCGTTGAACAGGGCTACAATGAGCAGTTCTTC
v_gene: TRBV2; abundance: NA; len: 15; d_gene: NA; j_gene: TRBJ2-1; CDR3aa: CASLPTGGHDNEQFF; CDR3nt: TGTGCCAGCCTTCCTACCGGCGGACATGACAATGAGCAGTTCTTC
v_gene: TRBV5-6; abundance: few; len: 15; d_gene: TRBD2; j_gene: TRBJ2-3; CDR3aa: CASSLAGPLGDTQYF; CDR3nt: TGTGCCAGCAGCTTAGCGGGGCCCCTCGGAGATACGCAGTATTTT
v_gene: TRBV20-1; abundance: many; len: 13; d_gene: NA; j_gene: TRBJ2-4; CDR3aa: CSASGYAKNIQYF; CDR3nt: TGCAGTGCTAGTGGGTACGCCAAAAACATTCAGTACTTC
v_gene: TRBV20-1; abundance: few; len: 16; d_gene: TRBD2; j_gene: TRBJ2-4; CDR3aa: CSALNSGTHVKNIQYF; CDR3nt: TGCAGTGCTCTCAATAGCGGGACTCATGTCAAAAACATTCAGTACTTC